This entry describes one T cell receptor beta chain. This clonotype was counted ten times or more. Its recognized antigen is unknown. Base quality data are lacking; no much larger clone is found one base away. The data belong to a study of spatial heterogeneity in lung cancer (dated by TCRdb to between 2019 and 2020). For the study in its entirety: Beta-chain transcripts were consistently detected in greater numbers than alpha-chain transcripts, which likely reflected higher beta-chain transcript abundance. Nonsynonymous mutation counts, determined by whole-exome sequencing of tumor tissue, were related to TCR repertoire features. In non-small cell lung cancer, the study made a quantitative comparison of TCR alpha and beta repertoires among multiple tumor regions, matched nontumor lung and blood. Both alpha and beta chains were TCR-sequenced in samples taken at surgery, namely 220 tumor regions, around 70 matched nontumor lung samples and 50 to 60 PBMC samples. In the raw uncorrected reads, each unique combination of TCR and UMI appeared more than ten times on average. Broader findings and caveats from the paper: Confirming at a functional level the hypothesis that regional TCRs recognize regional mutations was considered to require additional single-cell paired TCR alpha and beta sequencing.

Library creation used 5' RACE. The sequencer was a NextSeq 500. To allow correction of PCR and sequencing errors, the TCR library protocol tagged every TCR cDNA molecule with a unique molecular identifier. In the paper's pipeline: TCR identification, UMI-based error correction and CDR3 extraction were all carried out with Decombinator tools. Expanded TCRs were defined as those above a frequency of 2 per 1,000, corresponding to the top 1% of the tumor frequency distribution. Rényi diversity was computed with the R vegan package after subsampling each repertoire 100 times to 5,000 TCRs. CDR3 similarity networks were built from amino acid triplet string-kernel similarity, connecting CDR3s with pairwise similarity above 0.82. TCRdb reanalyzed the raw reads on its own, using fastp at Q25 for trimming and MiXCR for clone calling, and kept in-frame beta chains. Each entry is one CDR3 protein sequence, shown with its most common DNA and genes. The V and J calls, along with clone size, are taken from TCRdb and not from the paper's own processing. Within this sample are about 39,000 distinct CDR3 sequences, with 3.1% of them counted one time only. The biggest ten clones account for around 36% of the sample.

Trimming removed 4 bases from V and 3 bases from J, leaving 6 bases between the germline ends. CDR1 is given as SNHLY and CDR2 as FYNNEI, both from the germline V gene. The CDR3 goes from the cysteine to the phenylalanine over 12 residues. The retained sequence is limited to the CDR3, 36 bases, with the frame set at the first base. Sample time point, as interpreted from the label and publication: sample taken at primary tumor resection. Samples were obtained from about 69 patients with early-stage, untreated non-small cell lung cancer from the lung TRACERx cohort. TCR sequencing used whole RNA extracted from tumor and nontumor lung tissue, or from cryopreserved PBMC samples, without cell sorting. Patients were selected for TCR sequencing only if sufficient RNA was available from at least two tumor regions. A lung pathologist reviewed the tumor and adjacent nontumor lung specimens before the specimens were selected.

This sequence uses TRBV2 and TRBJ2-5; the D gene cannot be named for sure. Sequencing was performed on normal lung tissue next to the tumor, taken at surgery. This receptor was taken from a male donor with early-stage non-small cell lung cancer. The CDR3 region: CASSVNEETQYF. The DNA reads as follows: TGTGCCAGCAGTGTGAATGAAGAGACCCAGTACTTC.